The T cell receptor beta chain described here comes from a study of T cells in Graves' hyperthyroidism and ophthalmopathy. Study details: Peripheral blood specimens were obtained at initial diagnosis, prior to any treatment.

Note on this clonotype: The junction differs from germline at one of its ends, possibly a read error.

Absence of ophthalmopathy progression within 18 months defined stable Graves' hyperthyroidism. Reasons for excluding patients were uncontrolled infection, other autoimmune disease, pregnancy or lactation. PBMCs stemmed from approximately 10 ml fresh peripheral blood. The CDR3 extends over 13 amino acids. Authors of the study amplified TCR beta CDR3 regions from RNA transcripts. HTBI primers were employed in a first-round RT-PCR of the TCR CDR3. Via MiXCR, TCRdb re-called the multiplex PCR reads, giving one row per CDR3 protein. Found here are approximately 610,000 distinct CDR3 sequences, roughly a sixth of them singletons; the top ten hold under 20%.

V gene TRBV12-3 or TRBV12-4 combines with J gene TRBJ2-2, with D maybe TRBD2 (5 bases). The TCR was taken from a young woman with Graves' hyperthyroidism. The sample was blood. The chain's CDR3 is CASSLDPTGEPFF. CDR3 DNA: TGTGCCAGCAGTTTGGATCCGACCGGGGAGCCGTTTTTT.